The present T cell receptor beta chain was sequenced within a study of blood T cells in healthy people across ages (dated by TCRdb to 2015 to 2017). With regard to the full study: In model experiments, roughly one uniquely barcoded TCR beta cDNA molecule per two T cells was captured by template switching. To track age-related changes in TCR beta repertoire diversity, the study relied on deep sequencing normalized with unique cDNA molecular identifiers. The donors were split into four age groups: young (average about 15 years), middle-aged (about 40), aged (62) and long-lived (approximately 89). To avoid experimental bias, donors of different ages were randomly spread across the sequencing lanes. Two additional independent replicas of 1 million unique cDNA reads from the same blood draw were analyzed for two donors (one aged 18 to 29 and one aged 80 or older). Beyond this particular receptor, the publication reports: Estimates of total diversity from one million sequenced T cells were regarded as lower bounds and underestimates. Because donor CMV infection status was unknown, age-related changes in expanded clonotypes were potentially confounded. Compared with the aged group, more naive CD4+ T cells, fewer expanded clones and increased TCR diversity were shown by the long-lived group, suggesting age selection. Observed TCR beta diversity correlated strongly with the percentage of naive T cells measured by flow cytometry. Conclusive comparison of naive and antigen-experienced compartments was prevented by the profiling of bulk unsorted PBMCs. As age increased, observed TCR beta diversity per million T cells dropped in a roughly linear way, and a significant reduction was already evident by age around 41.

This clonotype was found once. Its target antigen remains unknown. No base quality information exists; no much larger clone differs at one position. Systemically healthy Caucasian individuals from Russia, over 30 in total and aged about 6 to 90 years, were included as donors. Each donor gave about 11 milliliters of peripheral blood, drawn into EDTA-treated Vacutainer tubes. Ficoll-Paque density-gradient centrifugation was used to isolate PBMCs, with at least 7 million obtained per sample. Trizol reagent was used to extract total RNA from the PBMCs, yielding at least 5.5 micrograms per sample. For every donor, flow cytometry on a PBMC aliquot measured the percentage of naive CD45RAhigh/CD27high T cells. Inclusive of the bounding cysteine and phenylalanine, the CDR3 is 15 residues long. CDR3 DNA only is kept here, 45 bases in frame from base 1. CDR1 is given as SGHRS and CDR2 as YFSETQ, both from the germline V gene. The germline ends are 15 bases apart after V is trimmed by 5 bases and J by 1 base.

Receptor amplification or capture employed 5' RACE. The sequencer was an Illumina HiSeq 2500. A second PCR of roughly 6 to 12 cycles was performed with a sample-barcoded 5' primer and a J-beta primer mix. A template-switch 5' adaptor carrying 12 random nucleotides introduced a unique molecular identifier onto each TCR beta cDNA molecule. Each sample yielded at least 2.5 million CDR3-containing paired-end reads. All of the RNA was converted into first-strand cDNA using the Mint cDNA synthesis kit, with a TRBC-specific oligonucleotide serving as the primer. All cDNA was treated with uracil-DNA glycosylase and then went through a first 18-cycle PCR with the universal primers M1SS and BC2_uni_R. The original pipeline was this. Each sample was normalized by randomly selecting 1 million high-quality reads, each carrying a distinct molecular identifier. Instead of being binned into consensus sequences, reads with shared molecular identifiers were discarded. MiTCR, run with a Q25 quality threshold and the strictest error-elimination algorithm, handled CDR3 identification, clonotype clustering and error correction. A nonparametric unseen species model with Euler transformation was used to estimate lower-bound total TCR beta diversity. TCRdb ran its own pipeline on the public reads, namely fastp trimming at Q25 and MiXCR clone calling, and kept in-frame beta chains. Each entry is one CDR3 protein sequence, shown with its most common DNA and genes. The V and J calls were determined by TCRdb, not by the authors. The sample table shows about 1.1 million distinct CDR3 sequences, and 35% to 45% are seen once. Around 13% of the sample belongs to the ten largest clones.

The rearrangement combines TRBV5-1 with TRBJ1-1; TRBD1 could be the D gene, as 6 bases match. The receptor was isolated from a man aged 18 to 29 in good health. Material: blood. Read as DNA, the sequence is TGCGCCAGCAGTATCGGGGGGCCTTCGAACACTGAAGCTTTCTTT. It translates as CASSIGGPSNTEAFF.